This T cell receptor (beta chain) comes out of a study of Graves' ophthalmopathy and Graves' hyperthyroidism. Amplified material comprised TCR beta CDR3 regions derived from RNA transcripts. After a first-round RT-PCR with HTBI primers, a second-round multiplex PCR was run. A single record per CDR3 protein comes from TCRdb applying MiXCR to the multiplex PCR reads. The top ten clones hold about 8.2% of a sample with some 160,000 distinct CDR3 sequences, roughly two fifths of them seen once. V dropped 0 bases and J dropped 3 bases, with 15 bases sitting between them. CDR3 size: 16 residues. In germline, CDR1 is SGHRS, CDR2 YFSETQ. At least ten counts were recorded for this clonotype.

The chain couples TRBV5-1 to TRBJ1-1; D is perhaps TRBD1 (5 bases). Input material: peripheral blood. This receptor was obtained from a man aged 30 to 45 with Graves' ophthalmopathy. CDR3 protein: CASSLVTAHFDTEAFF. CDR3 bases: TGCGCCAGCAGCTTGGTGACAGCCCATTTTGACACTGAAGCTTTCTTT.